Shown below are 28 T cell receptor beta chains from a single sample sequenced in a study of cytomegalovirus exposure and HLA in healthy donors. The PCR employed 60 Vbeta primers together with 13 Jbeta primers. Some clones are missing from TCRdb's copy, which holds only in-frame ones; the method was immunoSEQ multiplex PCR. Here the sample table reports about 160,000 clones. Sample: PBMCs. The receptors derive from a man between 25 and 39 years old in good health and CMV-seronegative.

V gene TRBV7-2 combines with J gene TRBJ2-2; 7 bases fit TRBD1. This CDR3 contains 14 residues. V was clipped by 5 bases and J by 4 bases; unmatched bases: 4. Germline CDR1 is SGHTA and CDR2 is FQGNSA. The CDR3 loop reads CASSPGQATGELFF. The DNA for the CDR3 is TGTGCCAGCAGCCCTGGACAGGCCACCGGGGAGCTGTTTTTT.

CDR3 sequence reads: CASSIQGQETQYF. The CDR3, as DNA: TGCGCCAGCAGTATACAGGGGCAAGAGACCCAGTACTTC. The gene calls are TRBV5-1 and TRBJ2-5, with TRBD1 matching over 7 bases. This CDR3 contains 13 residues. Trimming removed 5 bases from V and 2 bases from J; junction bases left unmatched: 3. Germline V gene sequence: CDR1 SGHRS, CDR2 YFSETQ.

The chain couples TRBV6-1 to TRBJ2-5, with TRBD2 identical over 9 bases. The DNA end is a closer match to TRBJ2-7, so the J assignment may be wrong. The germline V gene encodes CDR1 MNHNS and CDR2 SASEGT. The CDR3 sequence is 14 residues long. CDR3 sequence reads: CASSDPTSGYEQYF. CDR3 DNA sequence: TGTGCCAGCAGCGACCCAACTAGCGGGTACGAGCAGTACTTC.

This rearrangement joins TRBV7-2 to TRBJ1-1, with a tentative D call TRBD1 (6 bases). Germline loops: CDR1 SGHTA, CDR2 FQGNSA. The CDR3 runs to 13 residues. The V gene lost 5 bases and the J gene lost 2 bases, with 9 bases spanning the gap. The CDR3 spells CASSRTANTEAFF. The CDR3, as DNA: TGTGCCAGCAGCAGGACAGCCAACACTGAAGCTTTCTTT.

This rearrangement joins TRBV11-3 to TRBJ2-5, with 8 nucleotides matching TRBD1. In germline, CDR1 is SGHNT, CDR2 YENEEA. The CDR3 contains 13 residues. J was trimmed by 6 bases and V by 5 bases; bases with no gene match: 5. The CDR3 nucleotides read TGTGCCAGCAGCACAGGACAGGGTCAGACCCAGTACTTC. Its translation: CASSTGQGQTQYF.

The chain carries TRBV4-1 and TRBJ2-3; 13 bases align to TRBD2. The CDR3 length is 15 residues. After removal of 4 bases from V and 3 bases from J, the junction contained 1 base not matched to a gene. Germline CDR1 reads MGHRA; CDR2 reads YSYEKL. CDR3 nucleotides: TGCGCCAGCAGCCGGACTAGCGGGAGTACAGATACGCAGTATTTT. The encoded protein is CASSRTSGSTDTQYF.

The gene calls are TRBV7-9 and TRBJ1-2, with D possibly TRBD1 on 6 matching bases. This CDR3 spans 14 amino acids. V was trimmed by 6 bases and J by 2 bases, leaving 13 bases between them. Germline assignment: CDR1 SEHNR and CDR2 FQNEAQ (reference sequence). CDR3 sequence (DNA): TGTGCCAGCAGTACAAACAGGGTGAACTATGGCTACACCTTC. This gives the protein CASSTNRVNYGYTF. Combining the CDR3 with reference TRBV7-9 and TRBJ1-2 gives the whole variable domain DTGVSQNPRHKITKRGQNVTFRCDPISEHNRLYWYRQTLGQGPEFLTYFQNEAQLEKSRLLSDRFSAERPKGSFSTLEIQRTEQGDSAMYLCASSTNRVNYGYTFGSGTRLTVV.

The rearrangement uses TRBV6-5 and TRBJ2-7, with 11 bases that match TRBD1. This CDR3 has 13 residues. Germline V CDR1 and CDR2: MNHEY, SVGAGI. J lost 4 bases, V lost 6 bases, and 2 bases had no gene match. The CDR3 loop reads CASRRDRGYEQYF. As DNA, the CDR3 is TGTGCCAGCAGGCGGGACAGGGGGTACGAGCAGTACTTC.

The chain carries TRBV5-6 and TRBJ1-5, with a possible D match to TRBD1 (5 bases). Trimming cost V 1 base and J 6 bases, with 8 bases left between them. Germline CDR1 is SGHDT and CDR2 is YYEEEE. CDR3 length equals 13 residues. CDR3 in amino acids: CASSLRGTQPQHF. CDR3 nucleotides: TGTGCCAGCAGCTTGAGGGGAACTCAGCCCCAGCATTTT.

CDR3 sequence: CASSLQGQETQYF. The CDR3 DNA reads TGCGCCAGCAGCTTGCAGGGGCAAGAGACCCAGTACTTC. The chain joins TRBV5-1 to TRBJ2-5, with D maybe TRBD1 (6 bases). V lost 1 base to trimming and J lost 2 bases, with 6 bases between them. This CDR3 comprises 13 residues. Germline assignment: CDR1 SGHRS and CDR2 YFSETQ.

The genes are TRBV6-6 and TRBJ2-6, with a weak D call TRBD2 (6 bases). Germline V CDR1 and CDR2: MNHNY, SVGAGI (reference sequence). The CDR3 is made up of 15 amino acids. The V end was cut by 4 bases, the J end by 0 bases, with 7 bases between. CDR3 sequence reads: CASSLEGSGANVLTF. The CDR3, as DNA: TGTGCCAGCAGTTTGGAGGGCTCTGGGGCCAACGTCCTGACTTTC.

The chain has TRBV7-2 and TRBJ2-5; 9 nucleotides align to TRBD1. V shed 0 bases, J shed 4 bases, and the junction held 3 bases outside the gene matches. Germline lookup yields CDR1 SGHTA and CDR2 FQGNSA. The length of the CDR3 is 15 residues. CDR3 nucleotide sequence: TGTGCCAGCAGCTTAGCGGGACAGGGATCAGAGACCCAGTACTTC. It encodes CASSLAGQGSETQYF.

The rearrangement joins TRBV4-1 to TRBJ1-4; D not resolved. Trimming took off 4 bases at V and 7 bases at J, with 19 bases between the two ends. Germline V CDR1 and CDR2: MGHRA, YSYEKL. The CDR3 runs 16 residues. The CDR3 sequence is CASSPRGSGFVEKLFF. CDR3 DNA: TGCGCCAGCAGCCCCAGAGGGAGTGGGTTTGTTGAAAAACTGTTTTTT.

The chain joins TRBV29-1 to TRBJ1-4, with 10 nucleotides matching TRBD1. The CDR3 spans 13 residues. V trimming: 4 bases; J trimming: 6 bases; junction bases outside the gene matches: 2. The germline CDR1 and CDR2 sequences are SQVTM and ANQGSEA. As DNA, the CDR3 is TGCAGCGTTGGGGGGACAGGGGATGAAAAACTGTTTTTT. Protein product: CSVGGTGDEKLFF.

The V and J genes are TRBV29-1 and TRBJ2-7; 13 nucleotides match TRBD2. Germline CDR1 and CDR2: SQVTM and ANQGSEA. The J segment lost 0 bases and the V segment lost 6 bases, leaving 11 bases of the junction unmatched. The CDR3 has 17 residues. The CDR3 spells CSVTSGRASFSSYEQYF. CDR3 nucleotide sequence: TGCAGCGTCACTAGCGGGAGGGCCTCCTTTAGCTCCTACGAGCAGTACTTC.

The chain uses TRBV5-1 and TRBJ2-7, with 12 bases identical to TRBD2. CDR1 SGHRS and CDR2 YFSETQ come from the germline V gene. There are 15 residues in the CDR3. V was pared by 8 bases and J by 1 base, with 7 bases of the junction left unmatched. The CDR3 DNA is TGCGCCAGTACTAGGACTAGCGGGACGTCCTACGAGCAGTACTTC. This codes for CASTRTSGTSYEQYF.

The chain employs TRBV6-1 and TRBJ2-1; no clear D gene. The CDR3 extends over 13 amino acids. CDR1 is MNHNS and CDR2 is SASEGT in the germline V gene. V lost 6 bases, J lost 4 bases, and 10 bases lay in between. DNA of the CDR3: TGTGCCAGCAGGCTTGACAATTACAATGAGCAGTTCTTC. Protein: CASRLDNYNEQFF.

V gene TRBV5-6 combines with J gene TRBJ2-3; the match to TRBD1 covers 7 bases. Germline CDR1 SGHDT, CDR2 YYEEEE. This CDR3 has 13 residues. Trimming at V came to 4 bases and at J to 4 bases, leaving 3 bases not matched to a gene. The CDR3 protein is CASSNQGADTQYF. Written as DNA, the CDR3 is TGTGCCAGCAGCAACCAGGGGGCAGATACGCAGTATTTT.

J is TRBJ2-5 and V is TRBV7-2, with TRBD2 matching over 7 bases. The DNA end is a closer match to TRBJ2-7, so the J assignment may be wrong. Germline values: CDR1 SGHTA, CDR2 FQGNSA. The CDR3 loop spans 18 amino acids. CDR3 sequence: CASSLTGVLAGPSYEQYF. CDR3 bases: TGTGCCAGCAGCTTAACGGGGGTCTTAGCGGGTCCTTCCTACGAGCAGTACTTC.

The V gene is TRBV6-1, the J gene TRBJ1-5; the D gene is possibly TRBD1 (6 bases). V was shortened by 4 bases and J by 7 bases, with 14 bases between the two germline ends. This CDR3 has 14 amino acids. Germline CDR1 MNHNS, CDR2 SASEGT. This CDR3 reads CASSAQGSGQPQHF. CDR3 nucleotides: TGTGCCAGCAGTGCACAGGGATCGGGGCAGCCCCAGCATTTT.

CDR3 in amino acids: CASRPGQGGSYEQYF. Here the CDR3 DNA reads TGTGCCAGCAGACCGGGACAGGGTGGCTCCTACGAGCAGTACTTC. V usage is TRBV6-1 and J usage is TRBJ2-7, with 9 bases lining up with TRBD1. Germline CDR1 MNHNS, CDR2 SASEGT. With V trimmed by 6 bases and J by 0 bases, 6 bases remained unmatched. The CDR3 is 15 residues long.

V gene TRBV29-1 combines with J gene TRBJ1-5; a possible D gene is TRBD1 (5 bases). Germline V lookup: CDR1 SQVTM, CDR2 ANQGSEA. There are 15 residues in the CDR3. Trimming took off 0 bases at V and 5 bases at J, with 14 bases between the two ends. DNA of the CDR3: TGCAGCGTTGAAGATCGGCAGGGTAGGGATCAGCCCCAGCATTTT. This encodes CSVEDRQGRDQPQHF.

This sequence joins TRBV4-3 and TRBJ2-1; 10 bases are shared with TRBD2. The CDR3 is 19 amino acids. Trimming cost V 8 bases and J 0 bases; bases outside gene matches: 16. Germline V CDR1 and CDR2: LGHNA, YSLEER. CDR3 sequence reads: CASADILAGVSGSYNEQFF. The CDR3 DNA follows: TGCGCCAGCGCGGACATCCTAGCGGGAGTATCGGGCTCCTACAATGAGCAGTTCTTC.

The chain links TRBV27 to TRBJ1-1; 7 bases align to TRBD1. Germline CDR1 and CDR2: MNHEY and SMNVEV (reference sequence). V was clipped by 8 bases and J by 0 bases; unmatched bases: 3. The CDR3 loop spans 13 amino acids. The CDR3 region is CASGGQLNTEAFF. The CDR3 coding sequence is TGTGCCAGCGGGGGACAGCTGAACACTGAAGCTTTCTTT.

The rearrangement links TRBV7-9 to TRBJ2-7; D unclear. The germline CDR1 and CDR2 sequences are SEHNR and FQNEAQ (reference sequence). Trimming removed 1 base from V and 4 bases from J, with 11 bases in between. The CDR3 extends over 14 amino acids. DNA for the CDR3: TGTGCCAGCAGCTTAGAGAGAGGATGGTACGAGCAGTACTTC. Protein sequence: CASSLERGWYEQYF. Full variable domain (rest looked up from reference TRBV7-9 and TRBJ2-7): DTGVSQNPRHKITKRGQNVTFRCDPISEHNRLYWYRQTLGQGPEFLTYFQNEAQLEKSRLLSDRFSAERPKGSFSTLEIQRTEQGDSAMYLCASSLERGWYEQYFGPGTRLTVT.

The chain joins TRBV11-3 to TRBJ2-2, with 7 bases that match TRBD2. Per the germline V gene, CDR1 is SGHNT and CDR2 is YENEEA. This CDR3 has 19 amino acids. V lost 4 bases to trimming and J lost 0 bases; unmatched junction nucleotides: 14. The CDR3 is CASSYHRGASGANTGELFF. The CDR3 DNA is TGTGCCAGCAGCTACCATCGGGGAGCAAGCGGGGCGAACACCGGGGAGCTGTTTTTT.

The V and J genes are TRBV29-1 and TRBJ1-4; a weak D match, TRBD1 (5 bases). The CDR3 is 13 residues long. Trimming cost V 4 bases and J 7 bases, with 13 bases left between them. CDR1 and CDR2 from the germline V gene are SQVTM and ANQGSEA. The CDR3 sequence is CSVVLGLGEKLFF. CDR3 DNA sequence: TGCAGCGTTGTGCTGGGGCTGGGTGAAAAACTGTTTTTT. Variable domain in full (rest from reference TRBV29-1 and TRBJ1-4): SAVISQKPSRDICQRGTSLTIQCQVDSQVTMMFWYRQQPGQSLTLIATANQGSEATYESGFVIDKFPISRPNLTFSTLTVSNMSPEDSSIYLCSVVLGLGEKLFFGSGTQLSVL.

The chain recombines TRBV6-5 with TRBJ1-2; no clear D. In germline, CDR1 is MNHEY, CDR2 SVGAGI. The ends were cut back, 0 bases at V and 4 bases at J, with 9 bases in the middle. The CDR3 totals 14 residues. The CDR3 nucleotides read TGTGCCAGCAGTTACTCGAGGGATGGCTATGGCTACACCTTC. It is translated as CASSYSRDGYGYTF.